The entry below gives a single TCR beta chain sequence along with its context. Its antigen remains unknown. Whole-study results and caveats: The TCR gene usage of tumor memory CD4+ T cells clustered together with blood and lymph node memory CD4+ cells and with lymph node naive CD4+ cells.

Purified naive CD4+ T cells were depleted of CD25+ Tregs. CDR1 and CDR2 (germline): SGHRS, YFSETQ. The junction had 8 bases not matched to a gene; V was cut back by 3 bases and J by 1 base. There are 18 residues in the CDR3. Semi-nested PCR with Nested Universal Primer A followed constant-region reverse priming of full-length variable regions. TCRdb reprocessed the 5' RACE reads with MiXCR, giving one entry per CDR3 protein. The data contain some 37,000 distinct CDR3 sequences, 15% to 20% of them singletons. The sample was naive CD4+ T cells sorted from a lymph node. As to subset: naive CD4+ T cells, CD4+CD45RA+CD25-. The V and J genes are TRBV5-1 and TRBJ2-1; 12 bases align to TRBD2. The sequence was collected from a female donor with breast cancer. CDR3 loop: CASSSTSGSGRSYNEQFF. The CDR3 coding sequence is TGCGCCAGCAGCTCGACTAGCGGGAGTGGGAGGTCCTACAATGAGCAGTTCTTC.